Given below is one TCR beta chain in context. What this receptor recognizes is not known. There are no base qualities to consult, and no much larger clone falls within one base. These data come from a study of blood T cell repertoires in COVID-19 (dated by TCRdb to 2018 to 2021). The study in broad terms: Samples covering the acute and convalescent phases of COVID-19 were provided by collaborators in the United States, Italy and Spain. The samples were drawn from two sources: the first 160 participants of the ongoing ImmuneRACE study, and 1,000 to 1,500 subjects contributed by 6 global collaborators. HLA class I and class II types, where available, came from metadata supplied by the sample provider rather than from assay-based typing. Sample metadata almost always included a de-identified subject ID, COVID-19 status, age in years and sex. The repertoires were made available in a free public database intended to serve as a resource for research on the immune response to SARS-CoV-2. The prospective study material was composed of cDNA or gDNA derived from T cells, B-cell-depleted T cells, or PBMCs. Deeply sampled blood TCRbeta repertoires from subjects exposed to, actively infected with, or recovered from COVID-19 were included in the dataset.

Beyond this particular receptor, the publication reports: The quantity of clinical and demographic metadata differed by source and by participant and was supplied without curation.

TCRbeta CDR3 regions were amplified from genomic DNA by means of the immunoSEQ Assay, a bias-controlled multiplex PCR. In the authors' own workflow: The number of nucleated cells in each sample was estimated by amplification of reference gene primers within the assay. To quantify the absolute abundance of each unique TCRbeta CDR3 rearrangement, sequence reads were collapsed and filtered. For each sample, productive Simpson clonality was calculated by taking the square root of Simpson's diversity index across productive rearrangements. Held by TCRdb, this immuneACCESS table contains in-frame sequences only and omits some clones. Under half of the omission traces to an unresolved V gene where checked; the cause of the rest is unknown. Clone size and the V and J calls come from that table; the DNA yielded D and trimming. Recorded for this sample are hundreds of thousands of clones; approximately 86% of them occurred a single time. The ten largest clones add up to about 1.3% of the sample.

Whole blood was collected in K2EDTA tubes by collaborating institutions according to the institutions' own protocols. Collaborator samples were shipped for TCRbeta analysis as frozen whole blood, isolated PBMCs, or DNA extracted from either sample type. The CDR3 sequence holds 16 residues, the cysteine and phenylalanine included. Just the 48-base CDR3 DNA is kept, in frame starting at base 1. The germline V gene gives CDR1 as MNHEY and CDR2 as SVGEGT. Germline trimming: 6 bases from V, 4 bases from J; junction bases outside gene matches: 13. This receptor was taken from a man older than 75 with acute or convalescent COVID-19. This receptor chain uses TRBV6-2 or TRBV6-3 and TRBJ1-2; 8 of the junction bases match TRBD1. Sequenced input: peripheral blood. The bases are TGTGCCAGCAGCCAAAGGACAGGGTATGAGAGCTATGGCTACACCTTC. Translation gives CASSQRTGYESYGYTF.